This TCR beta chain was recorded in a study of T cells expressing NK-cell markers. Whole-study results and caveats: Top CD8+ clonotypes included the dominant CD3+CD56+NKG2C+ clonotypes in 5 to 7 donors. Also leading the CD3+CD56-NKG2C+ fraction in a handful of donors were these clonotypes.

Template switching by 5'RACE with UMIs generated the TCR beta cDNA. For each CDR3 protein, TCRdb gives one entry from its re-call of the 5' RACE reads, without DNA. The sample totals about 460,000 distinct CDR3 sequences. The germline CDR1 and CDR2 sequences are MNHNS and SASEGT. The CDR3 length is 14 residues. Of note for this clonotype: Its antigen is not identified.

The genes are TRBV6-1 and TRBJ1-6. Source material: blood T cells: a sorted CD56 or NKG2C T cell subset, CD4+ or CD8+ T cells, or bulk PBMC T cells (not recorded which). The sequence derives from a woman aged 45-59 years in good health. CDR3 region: CASSESFQVGPLHF.